This T cell receptor beta chain was recorded in a study of blood T cell repertoires in COVID-19. From germline, CDR1 is SGHKS and CDR2 YYEKEE (reference sequence). The CDR3 is 16 amino acids. V dropped 4 bases and J dropped 7; count of bases not matched to a gene: 14. Under the authors' procedure: For nucleated cells, counts were estimated from reference gene primer amplification. This table comes from immunoSEQ multiplex PCR, and its TCRdb copy is limited to in-frame clones, with some not included. V and J calls and clone size follow that table, whereas D and trimming were derived from the DNA. The table lists about 270,000 clones, roughly nine tenths of them singletons.

The chain joins TRBV5-5 to TRBJ1-2, with 9 positions matching TRBD1. The sequenced material came from PBMCs or T cells enriched from blood (not recorded which). The origin of this receptor is a woman younger than 30 who had recovered from COVID-19. DNA for the CDR3: TGTGCCAGCAGCCCGGGACAGGGAGGCCCCCGGTCTGGCTACACCTTC. This encodes CASSPGQGGPRSGYTF.